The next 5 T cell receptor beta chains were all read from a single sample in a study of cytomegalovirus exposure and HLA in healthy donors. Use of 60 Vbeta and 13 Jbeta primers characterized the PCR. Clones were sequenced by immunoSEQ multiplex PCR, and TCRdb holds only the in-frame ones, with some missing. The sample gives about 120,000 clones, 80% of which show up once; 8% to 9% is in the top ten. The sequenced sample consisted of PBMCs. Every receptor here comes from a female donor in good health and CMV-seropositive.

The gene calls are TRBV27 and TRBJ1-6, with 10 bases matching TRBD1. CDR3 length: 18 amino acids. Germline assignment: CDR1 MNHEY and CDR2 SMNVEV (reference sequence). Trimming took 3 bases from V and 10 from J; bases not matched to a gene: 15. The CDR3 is CASSFRRQGALVGSPLHF. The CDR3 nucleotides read TGTGCCAGCAGTTTCCGCCGACAGGGGGCTTTAGTAGGGTCACCCCTCCACTTT.

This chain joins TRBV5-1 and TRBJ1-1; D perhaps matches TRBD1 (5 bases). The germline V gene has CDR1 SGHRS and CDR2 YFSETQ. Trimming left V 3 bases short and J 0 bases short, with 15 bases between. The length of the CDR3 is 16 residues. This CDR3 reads CASSYGQWGMNTEAFF. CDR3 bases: TGCGCCAGCAGCTACGGTCAATGGGGCATGAACACTGAAGCTTTCTTT.

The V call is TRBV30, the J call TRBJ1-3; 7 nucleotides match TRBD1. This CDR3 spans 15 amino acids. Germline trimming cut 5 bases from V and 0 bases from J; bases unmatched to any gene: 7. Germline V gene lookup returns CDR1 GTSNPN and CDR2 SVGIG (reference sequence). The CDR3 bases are TGTGCCTGGGGGGGGACAGCCGCCTCTGGAAACACCATATATTTT. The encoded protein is CAWGGTAASGNTIYF.

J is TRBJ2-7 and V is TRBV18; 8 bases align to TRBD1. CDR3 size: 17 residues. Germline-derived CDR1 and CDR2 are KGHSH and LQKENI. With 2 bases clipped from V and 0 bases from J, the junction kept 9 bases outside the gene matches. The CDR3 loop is CASSPFSQGQVSYEQYF. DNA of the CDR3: TGTGCCAGCTCACCATTTTCCCAGGGACAGGTCTCCTACGAGCAGTACTTC. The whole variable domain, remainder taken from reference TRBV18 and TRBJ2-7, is NAGVMQNPRHLVRRRGQEARLRCSPMKGHSHVYWYRQLPEEGLKFMVYLQKENIIDESGMPKERFSAEFPKEGPSILRIQQVVRGDSAAYFCASSPFSQGQVSYEQYFGPGTRLTVT.

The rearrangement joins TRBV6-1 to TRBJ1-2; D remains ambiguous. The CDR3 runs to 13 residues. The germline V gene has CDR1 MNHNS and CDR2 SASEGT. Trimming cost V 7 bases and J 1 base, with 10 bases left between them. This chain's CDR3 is CASTAAYNYGYTF. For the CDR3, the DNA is TGTGCCAGCACCGCCGCCTATAACTATGGCTACACCTTC.